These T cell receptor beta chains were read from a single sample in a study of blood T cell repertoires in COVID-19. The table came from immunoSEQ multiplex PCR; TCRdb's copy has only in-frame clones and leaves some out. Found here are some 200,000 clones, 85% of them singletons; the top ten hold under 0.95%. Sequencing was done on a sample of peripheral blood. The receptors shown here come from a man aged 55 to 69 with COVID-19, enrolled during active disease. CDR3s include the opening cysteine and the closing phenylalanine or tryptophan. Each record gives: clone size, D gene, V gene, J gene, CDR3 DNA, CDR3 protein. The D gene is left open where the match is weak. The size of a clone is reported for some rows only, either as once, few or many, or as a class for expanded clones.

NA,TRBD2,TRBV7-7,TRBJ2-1,TGTGCCAGCAGCTCCCTTGGGGGAGGGACTAATGAGCAGTTCTTC,CASSSLGGGTNEQFF
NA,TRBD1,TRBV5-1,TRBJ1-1,TGCGCCAGCAGCTCAAACCGGGACAGAAACACTGAAGCTTTCTTT,CASSSNRDRNTEAFF
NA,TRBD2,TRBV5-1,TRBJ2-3,TGCGCCAGCAGCGCTCCGGGACTAGCGGGAGTGGGCACAGATACGCAGTATTTT,CASSAPGLAGVGTDTQYF
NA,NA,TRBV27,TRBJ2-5,TGTGCCAGCAGTTCTTGGAGTGGGGAGACCCAGTACTTC,CASSSWSGETQYF
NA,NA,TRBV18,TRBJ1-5,TGTGCCAGCTCACCTCAGGGTAATCAGCCCCAGCATTTT,CASSPQGNQPQHF
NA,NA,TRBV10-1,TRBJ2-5,TGCGCCAGCAGTGTGGCCTACCAAGAGACCCAGTACTTC,CASSVAYQETQYF
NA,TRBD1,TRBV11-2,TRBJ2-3,TGTGCCAGCAGCCCCCGGACAGGGGGCATGAATACGCAGTATTTT,CASSPRTGGMNTQYF
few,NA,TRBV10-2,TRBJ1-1,TGCGCCAGCAGGGCAGGGCCTAACACTGAAGCTTTCTTT,CASRAGPNTEAFF
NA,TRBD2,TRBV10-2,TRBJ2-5,TGCGCCAGCAGTGAGATGGGACTAGCGGTCGGTTCGACCCAGTACTTC,CASSEMGLAVGSTQYF
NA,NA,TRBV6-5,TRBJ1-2,TGTGCCAGCAGTCCCACGGACAGCCTCTATGGCTACACCTTC,CASSPTDSLYGYTF
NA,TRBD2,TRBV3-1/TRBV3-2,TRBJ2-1,TGTGCCAGCAGCCAGCTTAGCGGGAGCAATGAGCAGTTCTTC,CASSQLSGSNEQFF
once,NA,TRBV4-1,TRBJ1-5,TGCGCCAGCAGCCAAGAACGTACAGGGAGCAATCAGCCCCAGCATTTT,CASSQERTGSNQPQHF
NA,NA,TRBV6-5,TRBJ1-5,TGTGCCAGCAGAGCGACAGATAATCAGCCCCAGCATTTT,CASRATDNQPQHF
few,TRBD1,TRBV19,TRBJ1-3,TGTGCCAGTAGTTCATACTCCGGGACAGCTGGAAACACCATATATTTT,CASSSYSGTAGNTIYF
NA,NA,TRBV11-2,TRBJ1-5,TGTGCCAGCAGCTTAGATTGGACACAGCCCCAGCATTTT,CASSLDWTQPQHF
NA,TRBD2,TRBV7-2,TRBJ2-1,TGTGCCAGCAGCTTTACTAGCGGGAGAAATGAGCAGTTCTTC,CASSFTSGRNEQFF
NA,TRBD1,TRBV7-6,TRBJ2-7,TGTGCCAGCAGCCCAAGGACAGGGGGGATTTTGCCCTACGAGCAGTACTTC,CASSPRTGGILPYEQYF
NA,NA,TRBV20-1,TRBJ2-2,TGCAGTGCAAGTACGACAGAATACACCGGGGAGCTGTTTTTT,CSASTTEYTGELFF
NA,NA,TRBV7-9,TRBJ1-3,TGTGCCAGCAGCCCCCTCGAGTACACCATATATTTT,CASSPLEYTIYF
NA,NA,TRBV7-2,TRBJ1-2,TGTGCCAGCAGCTCTAGGATAAACTATGGCTACACCTTC,CASSSRINYGYTF
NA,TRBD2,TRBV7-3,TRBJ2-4,TGTGCCAGCAGCTTGGCGACTAGCGGGAGGGAGGGAAACATTCAGTACTTC,CASSLATSGREGNIQYF
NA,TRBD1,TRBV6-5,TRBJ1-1,TGTGCCACAGAAATAGGGGGCGCGGGGACTGAAGCTTTCTTT,CATEIGGAGTEAFF
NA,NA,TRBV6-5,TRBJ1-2,TGTGCCAGCAGCCCCCAGAATAACTATGGCTACACCTTC,CASSPQNNYGYTF
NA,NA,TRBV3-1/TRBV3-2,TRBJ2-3,TGTGCCAGCAGCCCACCTTCTAGGACGCAGTATTTT,CASSPPSRTQYF
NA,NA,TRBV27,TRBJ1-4,TGTGCCAGCAGTTTATCAGGGGCTTATGAAAAACTGTTTTTT,CASSLSGAYEKLFF
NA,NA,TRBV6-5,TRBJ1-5,TGTGCCAGCATAGGGACATCATATAGCAATCAGCCCCAGCATTTT,CASIGTSYSNQPQHF